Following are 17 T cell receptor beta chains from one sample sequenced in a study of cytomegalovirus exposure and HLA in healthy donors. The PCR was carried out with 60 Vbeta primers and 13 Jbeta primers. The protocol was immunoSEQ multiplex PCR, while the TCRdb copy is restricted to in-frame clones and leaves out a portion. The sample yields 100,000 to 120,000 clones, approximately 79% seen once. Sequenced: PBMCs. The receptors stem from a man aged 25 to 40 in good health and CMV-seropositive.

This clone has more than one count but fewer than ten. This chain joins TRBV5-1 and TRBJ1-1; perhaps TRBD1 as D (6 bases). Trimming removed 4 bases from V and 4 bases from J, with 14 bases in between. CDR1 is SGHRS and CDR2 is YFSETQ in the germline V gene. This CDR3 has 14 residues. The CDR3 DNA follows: TGCGCCAGCAGCGTTCAGGGGATCAGCACTGAAGCTTTCTTT. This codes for CASSVQGISTEAFF.

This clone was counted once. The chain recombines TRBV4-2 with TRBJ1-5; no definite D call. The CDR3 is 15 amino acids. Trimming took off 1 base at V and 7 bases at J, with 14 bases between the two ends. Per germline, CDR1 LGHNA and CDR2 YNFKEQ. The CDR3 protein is CASSQALHFSQPQHF. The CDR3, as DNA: TGTGCCAGCAGCCAAGCCCTCCATTTTAGCCAGCCCCAGCATTTT.

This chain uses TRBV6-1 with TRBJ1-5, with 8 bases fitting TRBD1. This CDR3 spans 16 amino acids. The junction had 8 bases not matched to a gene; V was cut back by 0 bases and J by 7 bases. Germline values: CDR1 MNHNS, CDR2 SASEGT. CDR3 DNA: TGTGCCAGCAGTGAAGCGGGGCCAGGGGGCGTGCAGCCCCAGCATTTT. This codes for CASSEAGPGGVQPQHF.

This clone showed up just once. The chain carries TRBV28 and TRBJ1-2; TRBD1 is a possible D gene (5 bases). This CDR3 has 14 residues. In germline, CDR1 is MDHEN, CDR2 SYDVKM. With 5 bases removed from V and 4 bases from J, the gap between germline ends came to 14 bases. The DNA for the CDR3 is TGTGCCAGCAGTCCCTTAACAGGTCTCTATGGCTACACCTTC. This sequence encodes CASSPLTGLYGYTF.

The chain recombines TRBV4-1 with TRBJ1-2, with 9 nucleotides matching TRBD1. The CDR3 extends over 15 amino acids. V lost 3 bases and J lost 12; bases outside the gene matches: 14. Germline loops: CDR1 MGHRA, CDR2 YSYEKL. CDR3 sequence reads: CASSQETWTGVGNTF. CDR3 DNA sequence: TGCGCCAGCAGCCAGGAGACCTGGACAGGGGTAGGGAACACCTTC.

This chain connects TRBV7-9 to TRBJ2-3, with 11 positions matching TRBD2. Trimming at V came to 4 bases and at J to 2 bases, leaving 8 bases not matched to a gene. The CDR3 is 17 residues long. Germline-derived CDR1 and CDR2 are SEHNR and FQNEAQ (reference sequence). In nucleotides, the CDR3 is TGTGCCAGCAGCTCCGTGACTAGCGGGACCGTCACAGATACGCAGTATTTT. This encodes CASSSVTSGTVTDTQYF. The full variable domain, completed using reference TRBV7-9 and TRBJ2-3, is DTGVSQNPRHKITKRGQNVTFRCDPISEHNRLYWYRQTLGQGPEFLTYFQNEAQLEKSRLLSDRFSAERPKGSFSTLEIQRTEQGDSAMYLCASSSVTSGTVTDTQYFGPGTRLTVL.

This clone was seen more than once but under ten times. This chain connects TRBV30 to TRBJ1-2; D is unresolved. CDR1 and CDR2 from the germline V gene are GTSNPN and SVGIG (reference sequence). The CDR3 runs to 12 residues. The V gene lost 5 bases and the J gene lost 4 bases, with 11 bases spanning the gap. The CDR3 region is CAWWLQSYGYTF. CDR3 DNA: TGTGCCTGGTGGTTACAGAGCTATGGCTACACCTTC.

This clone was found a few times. The CDR3 is CASSLGGVSGYTF. The CDR3, as DNA: TGTGCCAGCAGTTTAGGAGGAGTCTCCGGCTACACCTTC. The genes are TRBV27 and TRBJ1-2; D gene unclear. This CDR3 has 13 residues. Per germline, CDR1 MNHEY and CDR2 SMNVEV (reference sequence). With 2 bases removed from V and 8 bases from J, the gap between germline ends came to 12 bases.

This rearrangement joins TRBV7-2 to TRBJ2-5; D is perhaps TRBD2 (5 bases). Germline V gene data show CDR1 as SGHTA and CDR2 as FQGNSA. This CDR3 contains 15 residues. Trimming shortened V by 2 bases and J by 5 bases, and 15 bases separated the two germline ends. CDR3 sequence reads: CASSLSVKWEETQYF. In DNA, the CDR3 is TGTGCCAGCAGCTTATCTGTTAAATGGGAGGAGACCCAGTACTTC.

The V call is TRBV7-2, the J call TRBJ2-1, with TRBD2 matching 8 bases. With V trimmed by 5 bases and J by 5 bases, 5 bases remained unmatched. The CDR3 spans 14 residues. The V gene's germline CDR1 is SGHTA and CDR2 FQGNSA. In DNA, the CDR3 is TGTGCCAGCAGCCAGGGACTAGGAAACAATGAGCAGTTCTTC. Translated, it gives CASSQGLGNNEQFF.

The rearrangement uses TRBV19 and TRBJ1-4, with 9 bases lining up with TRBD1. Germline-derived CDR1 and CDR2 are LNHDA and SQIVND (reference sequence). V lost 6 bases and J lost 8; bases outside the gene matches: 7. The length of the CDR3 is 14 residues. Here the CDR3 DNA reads TGTGCCAGTAGGCCACGAGGACAGGGGGAAAAACTGTTTTTT. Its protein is CASRPRGQGEKLFF.

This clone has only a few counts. CDR3 sequence: CASSLERSTGELFF. The CDR3 region has the DNA TGCGCCAGCAGCTTGGAACGGTCGACCGGGGAGCTGTTTTTT. The chain carries TRBV5-1 and TRBJ2-2; D unresolved. Germline CDR1 and CDR2: SGHRS and YFSETQ. V lost 0 bases to trimming and J lost 5 bases, with 8 bases between them. The CDR3 is made up of 14 amino acids.

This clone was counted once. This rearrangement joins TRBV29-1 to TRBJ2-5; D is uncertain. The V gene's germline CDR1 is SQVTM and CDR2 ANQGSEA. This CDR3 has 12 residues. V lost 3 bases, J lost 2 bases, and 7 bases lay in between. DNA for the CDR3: TGCAGCGTTGATGGCAGTCAAGAGACCCAGTACTTC. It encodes CSVDGSQETQYF.

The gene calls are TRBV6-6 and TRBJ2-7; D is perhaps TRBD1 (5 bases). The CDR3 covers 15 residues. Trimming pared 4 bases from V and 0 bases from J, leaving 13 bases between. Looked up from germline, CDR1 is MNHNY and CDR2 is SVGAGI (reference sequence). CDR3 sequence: CASSSRIRASYEQYF. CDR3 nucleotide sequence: TGTGCCAGCAGTTCCCGGATCAGGGCCTCCTACGAGCAGTACTTC.

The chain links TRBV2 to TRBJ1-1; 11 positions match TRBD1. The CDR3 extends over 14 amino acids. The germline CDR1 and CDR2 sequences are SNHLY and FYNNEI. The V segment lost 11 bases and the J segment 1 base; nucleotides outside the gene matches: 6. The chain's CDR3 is CADRDRGWNTEAFF. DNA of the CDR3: TGTGCCGACCGGGACAGGGGGTGGAACACTGAAGCTTTCTTT.

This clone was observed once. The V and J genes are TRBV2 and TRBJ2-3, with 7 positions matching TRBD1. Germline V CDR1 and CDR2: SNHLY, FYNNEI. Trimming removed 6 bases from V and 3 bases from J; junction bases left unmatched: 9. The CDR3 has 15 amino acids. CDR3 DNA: TGTGCCAGCAGGACCTCCGGGACAGCTACAGATACGCAGTATTTT. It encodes CASRTSGTATDTQYF.

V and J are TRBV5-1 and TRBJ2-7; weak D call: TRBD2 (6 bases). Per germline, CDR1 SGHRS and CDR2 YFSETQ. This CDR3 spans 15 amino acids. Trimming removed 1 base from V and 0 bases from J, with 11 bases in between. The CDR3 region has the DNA TGCGCCAGCAGCTTGAGGGCGGGGAGCTCCTACGAGCAGTACTTC. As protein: CASSLRAGSSYEQYF.